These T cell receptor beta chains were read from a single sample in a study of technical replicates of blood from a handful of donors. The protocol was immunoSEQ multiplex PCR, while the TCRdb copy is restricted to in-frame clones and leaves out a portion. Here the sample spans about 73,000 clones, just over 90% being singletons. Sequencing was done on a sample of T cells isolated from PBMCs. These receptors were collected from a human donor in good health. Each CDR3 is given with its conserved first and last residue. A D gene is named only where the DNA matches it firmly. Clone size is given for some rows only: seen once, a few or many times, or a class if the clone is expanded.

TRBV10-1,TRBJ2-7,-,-,TGCGCCAGCAGTGCAAGCCACCCCTCCTACGAGCAGTACTTC,CASSASHPSYEQYF
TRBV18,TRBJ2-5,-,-,TGTGCCAGCTCACCGCGAGATAGAGAGACCCAGTACTTC,CASSPRDRETQYF
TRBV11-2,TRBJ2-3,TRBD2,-,TGTGCCAGCAGCTTAGTCGGGGGGACAGATACGCAGTATTTT,CASSLVGGTDTQYF
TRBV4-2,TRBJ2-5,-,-,TGTGCCAGCAGCCAAAATCCCACCCTAGCCCTCCAAGAGACCCAGTACTTC,CASSQNPTLALQETQYF
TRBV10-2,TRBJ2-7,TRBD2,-,TGCGCCAGCAGTGGGCCCACTAGCGGGAGGGGAATAATTTACGAGCAGTACTTC,CASSGPTSGRGIIYEQYF
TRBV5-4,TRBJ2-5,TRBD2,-,TGTGCCAGCAGCTTGGGGCTAGCGGGAGGGCCGTGGGAGACCCAGTACTTC,CASSLGLAGGPWETQYF
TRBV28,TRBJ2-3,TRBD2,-,TGTGCCAGCAGTTGGACTAGCTCAGGCGATACGCAGTATTTT,CASSWTSSGDTQYF
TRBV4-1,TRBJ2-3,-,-,TGCGCCAGCAGCCAAGGATGGTCAGGTAGCACAGATACGCAGTATTTT,CASSQGWSGSTDTQYF
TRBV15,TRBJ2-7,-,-,TGTGCCACCAGCAGAGGAGGGTCCACCCTCTACGAGCAGTACTTC,CATSRGGSTLYEQYF
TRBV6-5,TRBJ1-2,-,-,TGTGCCAGCAGTTACTCCCAGACACACTACTATGGCTACACCTTC,CASSYSQTHYYGYTF
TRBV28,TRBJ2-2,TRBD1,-,TGTGCCAGCAGTTCAGCCAGGGGGCAGACCGGGGAGCTGTTTTTT,CASSSARGQTGELFF
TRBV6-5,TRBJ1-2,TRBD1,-,TGTGCCAGCAGTCAATTCCCCCCGACAGGGTCCTACTACACCTTC,CASSQFPPTGSYYTF
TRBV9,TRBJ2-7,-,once,TGTGCCAGCAGCACCAATACAGGACCCTACGAGCAGTACTTC,CASSTNTGPYEQYF
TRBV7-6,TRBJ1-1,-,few,TGTGCCAGCAGCTTAGTGCAGAAGAACACTGAAGCTTTCTTT,CASSLVQKNTEAFF
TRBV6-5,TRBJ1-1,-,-,TGTGCCAGCAGTTACTCTTGGGGGCAAGCTGAAGCTTTCTTT,CASSYSWGQAEAFF
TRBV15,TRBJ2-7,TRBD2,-,TGTGCCACCAGCAGAACCCCGACTAGCGGGAGTCTCGACGAGCAGTACTTC,CATSRTPTSGSLDEQYF
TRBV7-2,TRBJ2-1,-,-,TGTGCCAGCAACAATCCTAGTTCCTACAATGAGCAGTTCTTC,CASNNPSSYNEQFF
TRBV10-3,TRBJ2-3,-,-,TGTGCCACCTATTCCGGGACAAAACACACAGATACGCAGTATTTT,CATYSGTKHTDTQYF
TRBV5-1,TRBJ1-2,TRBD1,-,TGCGCCAGCAGCCTAGGGACAGGTGATGACTATGGCTACACCTTC,CASSLGTGDDYGYTF
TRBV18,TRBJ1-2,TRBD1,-,TGTGCCAGCTATTCGACAGGGTCCCTTAGGTATGGCTACACCTTC,CASYSTGSLRYGYTF
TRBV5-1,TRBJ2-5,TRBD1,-,TGCGCCAGCAGCTCAGGGACAGTTGAAAAGGCCCAGTACTTC,CASSSGTVEKAQYF
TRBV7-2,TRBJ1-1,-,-,TGTGCCAGCAGCCCAGGAGGGACCCTAAGCACTGAAGCTTTCTTT,CASSPGGTLSTEAFF
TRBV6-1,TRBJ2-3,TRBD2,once,TGTGCCAGCAGTGAACTAGCGGGAGGTGGGGATACGCAGTATTTT,CASSELAGGGDTQYF
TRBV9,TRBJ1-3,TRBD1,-,TGTGCCAGCAGCATATCGGACAGGGAGAGATCTGGAAACACCATATATTTT,CASSISDRERSGNTIYF
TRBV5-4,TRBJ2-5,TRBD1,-,TGTGCCAGCAGCTCCGGGACAGGTATACAGACCCAGTACTTC,CASSSGTGIQTQYF
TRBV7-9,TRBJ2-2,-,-,TGTGCCAGCAGCTCCCGACTAACCTATGTCCCGAACACCGGGGAGCTGTTTTTT,CASSSRLTYVPNTGELFF
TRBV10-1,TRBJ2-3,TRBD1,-,TGCGCCAGCAGTCGGGACAGGGGACCCACAGATACGCAGTATTTT,CASSRDRGPTDTQYF
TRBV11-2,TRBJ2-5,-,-,TGTGCCAGCAGCTTAGATCGGGGGAGGGAGACCCAGTACTTC,CASSLDRGRETQYF
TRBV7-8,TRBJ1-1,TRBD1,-,TGTGCCAGCAGCTTGACAGGGATGACTGAAGCTTTCTTT,CASSLTGMTEAFF
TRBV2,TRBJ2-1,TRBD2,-,TGTGCCGGGGCGGGAGAAAGCTACAATGAGCAGTTCTTC,CAGAGESYNEQFF
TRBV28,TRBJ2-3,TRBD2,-,TGTGCCAGCAGTTTTCCCTTGGGACTAGCGGACACAGATACGCAGTATTTT,CASSFPLGLADTDTQYF
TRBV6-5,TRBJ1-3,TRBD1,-,TGTGCCAGCAGTTATAGTAGACAGGGGAGAAACACCATATATTTT,CASSYSRQGRNTIYF
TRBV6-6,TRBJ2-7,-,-,TGTGCCAGCAGTTACTCGAATAAGGACGGGACCTACGAGCAGTACTTC,CASSYSNKDGTYEQYF
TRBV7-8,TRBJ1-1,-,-,TGTGCCAGCAGCTTATTCAGGGGCGAAAAAGCTTTCTTT,CASSLFRGEKAFF
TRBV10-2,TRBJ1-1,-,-,TGCGCCAGCAGTGTCGGAGGGCCCAGGTGGGAGCGGTGGAACACTGAAGCTTTCTTT,CASSVGGPRWERWNTEAFF
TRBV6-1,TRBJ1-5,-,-,TGTGCCAGCAGGACGGACAGTTATAGCAATCAGCCCCAGCATTTT,CASRTDSYSNQPQHF
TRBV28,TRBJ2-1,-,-,TGTGCCAGCAGTCCTGGGCTCTGGAGGAGCTCCTACAATGAGCAGTTCTTC,CASSPGLWRSSYNEQFF
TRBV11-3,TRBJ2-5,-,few,TGTGCCAGCAGCTTAAGAGAAAATCTCGAGACCCAGTACTTC,CASSLRENLETQYF
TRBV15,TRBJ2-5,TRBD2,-,TGTGCCACCAGCAGAGATCTCGCGGGAGCAGAGACCCAGTACTTC,CATSRDLAGAETQYF
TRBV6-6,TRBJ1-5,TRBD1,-,TGTGCCAGCAGTTACACAGGGGGCCAGCCCCAGCATTTT,CASSYTGGQPQHF
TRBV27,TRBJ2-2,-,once,TGTGCCAGCAGTTTGGGGGGGGGCTTGAACACCGGGGAGCTGTTTTTT,CASSLGGGLNTGELFF
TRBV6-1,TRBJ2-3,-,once,TGTGCCAGCAACCTCCCTCGGAGTGGCACAGATACGCAGTATTTT,CASNLPRSGTDTQYF
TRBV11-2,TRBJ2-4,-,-,TGTGCCAGCAGCTTATGGAGGGCGTCCAAAAACATTCAGTACTTC,CASSLWRASKNIQYF
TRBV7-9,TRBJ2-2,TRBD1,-,TGTGCCAGCAGCTTTGGGACAGGGGGTCCCGGGGAGCTGTTTTTT,CASSFGTGGPGELFF
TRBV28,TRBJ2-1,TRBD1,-,TGTGCCAGCAGAGGACAGGGTACCGATGAGCAGTTCTTC,CASRGQGTDEQFF
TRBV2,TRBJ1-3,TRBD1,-,TGTGCCAGCAGAGACAGGACAGGTTCAGGAAACACCATATATTTT,CASRDRTGSGNTIYF
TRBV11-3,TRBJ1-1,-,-,TGTGCCAGCAGCTTAGATGGTGTCGGTTTAATTGGTGACACTGAAGCTTTCTTT,CASSLDGVGLIGDTEAFF
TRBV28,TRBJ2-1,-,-,TGTGCCAGCAGTTCAGGCGGGGTGTACAATGAGCAGTTCTTC,CASSSGGVYNEQFF
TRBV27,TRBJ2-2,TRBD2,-,TGTGCCAGCAGTTTACCGACTGGTAGCGGGAGGGACACCGGGGAGCTGTTTTTT,CASSLPTGSGRDTGELFF